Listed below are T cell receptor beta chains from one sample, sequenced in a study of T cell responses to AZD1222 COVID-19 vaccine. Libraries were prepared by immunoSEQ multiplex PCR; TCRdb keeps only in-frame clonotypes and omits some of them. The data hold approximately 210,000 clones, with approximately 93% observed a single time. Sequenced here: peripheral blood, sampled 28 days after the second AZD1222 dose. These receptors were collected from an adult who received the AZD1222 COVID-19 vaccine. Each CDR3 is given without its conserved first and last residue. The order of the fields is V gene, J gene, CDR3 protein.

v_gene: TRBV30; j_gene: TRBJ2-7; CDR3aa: AWSVLRRTASYEQY
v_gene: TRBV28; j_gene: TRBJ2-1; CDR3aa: ASRLNIGTPFEQF
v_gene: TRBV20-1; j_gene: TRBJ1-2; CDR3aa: SASSYGYT
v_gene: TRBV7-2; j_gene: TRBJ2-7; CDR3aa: ASSFSGRASGRNEQY
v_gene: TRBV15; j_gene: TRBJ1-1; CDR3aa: ATSRDGTTEAF
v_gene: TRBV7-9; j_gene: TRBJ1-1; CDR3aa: ASSLAGTLGTEAF
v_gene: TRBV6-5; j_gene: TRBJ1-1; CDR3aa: ASSLHGTVNTEAF
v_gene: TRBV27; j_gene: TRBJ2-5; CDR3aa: ASSLRGRGETQY
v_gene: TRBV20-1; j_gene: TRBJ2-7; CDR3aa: SASGLAESYEQY
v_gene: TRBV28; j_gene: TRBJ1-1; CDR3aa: ASSESGRANTEAF
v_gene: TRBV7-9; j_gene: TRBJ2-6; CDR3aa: ASSSGQGRANVLT
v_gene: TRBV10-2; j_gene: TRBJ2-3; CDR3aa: ASIPGGIADTQY
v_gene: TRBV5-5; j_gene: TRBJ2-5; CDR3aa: ASTTPPVETQY
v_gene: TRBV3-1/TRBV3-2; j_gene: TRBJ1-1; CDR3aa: ASSQVQSPEAF
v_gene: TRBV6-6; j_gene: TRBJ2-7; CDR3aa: ASSYLPAGRDEQY
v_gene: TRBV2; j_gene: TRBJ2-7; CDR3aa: ASSSFDSYEQY
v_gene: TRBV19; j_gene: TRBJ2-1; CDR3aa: ASTDAPGSSYNEQF
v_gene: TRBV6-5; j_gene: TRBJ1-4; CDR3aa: ASSTPPGVQLF
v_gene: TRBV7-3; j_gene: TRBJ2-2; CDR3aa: ASSQSRDRARVGELF
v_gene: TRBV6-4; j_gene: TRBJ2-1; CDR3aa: ASSGGTGLKKYNEQF
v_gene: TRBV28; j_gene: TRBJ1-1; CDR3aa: ASEEPGTGGVGTEAF
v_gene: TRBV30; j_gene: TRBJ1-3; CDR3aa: AWSGGFSGNTIY
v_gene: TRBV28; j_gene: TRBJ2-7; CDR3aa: ASSLWGSYEQY
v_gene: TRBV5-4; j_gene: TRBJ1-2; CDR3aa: ASSLGGPNYGYT
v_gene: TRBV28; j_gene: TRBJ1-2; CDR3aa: ASSLVGFGYT
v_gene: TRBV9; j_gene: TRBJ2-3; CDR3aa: ASSALALADTQY
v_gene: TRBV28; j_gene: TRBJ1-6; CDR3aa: ASRTQGLTNSPLH
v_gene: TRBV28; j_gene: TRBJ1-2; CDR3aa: ASNVYGGDYGYT